One sample yielded the 11 T cell receptor beta chains listed below, sequenced in a study of glioma-infiltrating T cells after dendritic cell vaccination. Profiling relied on immunoSEQ multiplex PCR, and the TCRdb table lists in-frame clones only, not all of them. Among fewer than 45,000 clones, approximately 82% were seen once, and the ten largest hold roughly 7.7%. This specimen consisted of blood, obtained before dendritic cell vaccination. The receptor set was obtained from a human donor with glioblastoma.

This clone came up a few times. The chain has TRBV2 and TRBJ2-1; D perhaps matches TRBD2 (6 bases). Germline loops: CDR1 SNHLY, CDR2 FYNNEI. The CDR3 runs to 14 residues. V was clipped by 8 bases and J by 2 bases, with 13 bases between them. The CDR3 reads CASRSGGAYNEQFF. CDR3 bases: TGTGCCAGCCGGTCGGGCGGGGCCTACAATGAGCAGTTCTTC.

The chain has TRBV4-2 and TRBJ2-3; 7 bases fit TRBD2. This CDR3 spans 15 amino acids. Germline V gene lookup returns CDR1 LGHNA and CDR2 YNFKEQ. Trimming at V came to 6 bases and at J to 3 bases, leaving 9 bases not matched to a gene. The CDR3 region is CASSPRGEGTDTQYF. DNA for the CDR3: TGTGCCAGCAGTCCCCGAGGGGAGGGGACAGATACGCAGTATTTT.

V gene TRBV30 combines with J gene TRBJ1-2; TRBD1 agrees at 7 bases. The CDR3 is 14 residues long. Germline assignment: CDR1 GTSNPN and CDR2 SVGIG (reference sequence). V was pared by 8 bases and J by 3 bases, with 12 bases of the junction left unmatched. The CDR3 DNA is TGTGCCCTAGATCCCTCCGACAGGGACTATGGCTACACCTTC. Residues: CALDPSDRDYGYTF.

The rearrangement joins TRBV4-1 to TRBJ2-3, with D uncertain. Germline CDR1 is MGHRA and CDR2 is YSYEKL. V lost 1 base to trimming and J lost 10 bases, with 12 bases between them. The CDR3 is 13 amino acids. The CDR3 reads CASSQGAVVAQYF. The CDR3 DNA follows: TGCGCCAGCAGCCAAGGTGCGGTCGTTGCGCAGTATTTT.

This clone was found a few times. The chain links TRBV18 to TRBJ2-7; 9 bases match TRBD1. This CDR3 spans 19 amino acids. V lost 4 bases to trimming and J lost 4 bases; unmatched junction nucleotides: 20. The germline V gene encodes CDR1 KGHSH and CDR2 LQKENI. The CDR3 DNA reads as TGTGCCAGCTCACTCTCGGCGAGTAATACCGGGACAGGGATTTACGAGCAGTACTTC. It codes for CASSLSASNTGTGIYEQYF.

The rearrangement uses TRBV5-1 and TRBJ2-3; D might be TRBD2 (5 bases). Between the trimmed V and J ends, which lost 3 bases and 6 bases, there was a span of 14 bases. CDR1 is SGHRS and CDR2 is YFSETQ in the germline V gene. This CDR3 has 14 residues. CDR3 nucleotide sequence: TGCGCCAGCAGCTCGGACCCCGGAGGCGATACGCAGTATTTT. It specifies CASSSDPGGDTQYF.

The rearrangement links TRBV6-1 to TRBJ2-5, with D maybe TRBD2 (6 bases). Trimming pared 6 bases from V and 4 bases from J, leaving 12 bases between. The germline V gene encodes CDR1 MNHNS and CDR2 SASEGT. This CDR3 is 13 amino acids long. This chain's CDR3 is CASRDSGRETQYF. The CDR3 DNA follows: TGTGCCAGCAGGGACTCCGGGAGAGAGACCCAGTACTTC.

The chain is built from TRBV30 and TRBJ1-5; TRBD1 agrees at 8 bases. The junction had 9 bases not matched to a gene; V was cut back by 2 bases and J by 0 bases. Germline V gene sequence: CDR1 GTSNPN, CDR2 SVGIG (reference sequence). The CDR3 has 17 residues. This CDR3 reads CAWSPRTGFYSNQPQHF. Here the CDR3 DNA reads TGTGCCTGGAGTCCACGGACAGGGTTTTATAGCAATCAGCCCCAGCATTTT.

The rearrangement links TRBV12-5 to TRBJ1-1; TRBD1 aligns across 8 bases. The junction had 3 bases not matched to a gene; V was cut back by 5 bases and J by 1 base. The CDR3 is 14 residues long. Germline CDR1 reads LGHNT; CDR2 reads FRNRAP. The CDR3 loop reads CASGLGTGNTEAFF. CDR3 DNA: TGTGCTAGTGGTCTAGGGACAGGGAACACTGAAGCTTTCTTT.

The chain combines TRBV27 with TRBJ1-4, with TRBD1 as a possible D gene (5 bases). Germline CDR1 reads MNHEY; CDR2 reads SMNVEV (reference sequence). Trimming pared 5 bases from V and 7 bases from J, leaving 17 bases between. This CDR3 contains 15 residues. Here the CDR3 reads CASSLGGRPIEKLFF. The CDR3 nucleotides read TGTGCCAGCAGTCTCGGGGGGAGACCAATTGAAAAACTGTTTTTT.

The J gene is TRBJ2-1, the V gene TRBV2; TRBD2 aligns across 10 bases. V gave up 1 base and J gave up 4 bases; unmatched junction bases: 4. The CDR3 spans 16 residues. Germline-derived CDR1 and CDR2 are SNHLY and FYNNEI. The CDR3, as DNA: TGTGCCAGCAGTGAAGTAGGACTAGCGGATTACAATGAGCAGTTCTTC. Its protein is CASSEVGLADYNEQFF.